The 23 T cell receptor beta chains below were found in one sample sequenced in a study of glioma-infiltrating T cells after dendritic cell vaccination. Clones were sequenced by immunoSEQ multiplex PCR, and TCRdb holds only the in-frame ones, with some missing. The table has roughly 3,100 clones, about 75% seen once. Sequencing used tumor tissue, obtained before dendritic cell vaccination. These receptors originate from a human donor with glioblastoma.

Here the CDR3 DNA reads TGTGCCAGCAGCTTGGACAGAACGAACACCGGGGAGCTGTTTTTT. Translation: CASSLDRTNTGELFF. V usage is TRBV7-2 and J usage is TRBJ2-2, with D tentatively TRBD1 (6 bases). V lost 3 bases, J lost 0 bases, and 8 bases lay in between. The germline CDR1 and CDR2 sequences are SGHTA and FQGNSA. The CDR3 is 15 amino acids.

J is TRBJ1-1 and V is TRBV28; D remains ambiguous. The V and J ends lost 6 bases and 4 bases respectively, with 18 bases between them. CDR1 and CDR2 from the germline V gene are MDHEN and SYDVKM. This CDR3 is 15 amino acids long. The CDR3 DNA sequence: TGTGCCAGCAGGGTAGAGGGCCGGACCCTCACTGAAGCTTTCTTT. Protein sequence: CASRVEGRTLTEAFF.

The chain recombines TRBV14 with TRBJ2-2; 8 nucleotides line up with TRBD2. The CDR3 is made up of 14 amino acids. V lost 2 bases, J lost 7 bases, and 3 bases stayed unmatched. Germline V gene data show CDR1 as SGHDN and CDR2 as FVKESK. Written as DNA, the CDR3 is TGTGCCAGCAGCCAATTAGCGGGGATCGGGGAGCTGTTTTTT. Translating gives CASSQLAGIGELFF.

In nucleotides, the CDR3 is TGTGCCAGCTCCCCCCGCCGGGGGGTCTCACATGGCTACACCTTC. Residues: CASSPRRGVSHGYTF. V is TRBV6-5 and J is TRBJ1-2; maybe TRBD1 (5 bases). There are 15 residues in the CDR3. Germline CDR1 is MNHEY and CDR2 is SVGAGI. V lost 8 bases, J lost 6 bases, and 22 bases lay in between.

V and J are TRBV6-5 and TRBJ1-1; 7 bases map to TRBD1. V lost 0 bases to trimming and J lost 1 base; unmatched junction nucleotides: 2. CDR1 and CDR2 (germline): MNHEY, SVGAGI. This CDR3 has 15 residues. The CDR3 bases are TGTGCCAGCAGTTACTCGGGACAGACGAACACTGAAGCTTTCTTT. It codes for CASSYSGQTNTEAFF.

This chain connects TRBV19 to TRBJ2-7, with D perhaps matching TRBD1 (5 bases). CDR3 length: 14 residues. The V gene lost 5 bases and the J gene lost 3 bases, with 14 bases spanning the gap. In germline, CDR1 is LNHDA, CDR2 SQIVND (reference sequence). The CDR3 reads CASSPQGIGYEQYF. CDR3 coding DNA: TGTGCCAGTAGTCCGCAGGGAATTGGCTACGAGCAGTACTTC.

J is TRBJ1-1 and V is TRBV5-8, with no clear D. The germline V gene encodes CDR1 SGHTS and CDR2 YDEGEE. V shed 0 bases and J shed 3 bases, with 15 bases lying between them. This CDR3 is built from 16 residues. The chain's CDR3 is CASSLGYYRGDTEAFF. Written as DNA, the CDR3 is TGTGCCAGCAGCTTGGGTTACTACCGCGGGGACACTGAAGCTTTCTTT.

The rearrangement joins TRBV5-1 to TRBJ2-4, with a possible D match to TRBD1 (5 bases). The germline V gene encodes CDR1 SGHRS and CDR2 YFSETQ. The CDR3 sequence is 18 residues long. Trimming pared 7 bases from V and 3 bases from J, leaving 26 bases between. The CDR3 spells CASVCDLHKTQDKNIQYF. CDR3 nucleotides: TGCGCCAGCGTGTGCGATTTACATAAGACACAGGACAAAAACATTCAGTACTTC.

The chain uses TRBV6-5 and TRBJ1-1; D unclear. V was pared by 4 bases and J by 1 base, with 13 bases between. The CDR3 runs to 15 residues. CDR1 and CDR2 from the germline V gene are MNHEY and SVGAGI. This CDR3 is CASSSPFEANTEAFF. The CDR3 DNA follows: TGTGCCAGCAGTTCCCCCTTCGAGGCGAACACTGAAGCTTTCTTT.

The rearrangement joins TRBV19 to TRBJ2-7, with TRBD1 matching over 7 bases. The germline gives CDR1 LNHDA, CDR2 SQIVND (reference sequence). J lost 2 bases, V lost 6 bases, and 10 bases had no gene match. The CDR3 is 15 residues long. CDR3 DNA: TGTGCCAGTAGCTTGAATCGACAGGGCGCCTACGAGCAGTACTTC. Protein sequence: CASSLNRQGAYEQYF.

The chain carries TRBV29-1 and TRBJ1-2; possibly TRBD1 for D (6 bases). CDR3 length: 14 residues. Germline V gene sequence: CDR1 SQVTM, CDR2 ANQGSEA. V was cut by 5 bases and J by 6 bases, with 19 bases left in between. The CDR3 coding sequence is TGCAGCGTTCAGACAGGTGGTTACTATGATGGCTACACCTTC. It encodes CSVQTGGYYDGYTF.

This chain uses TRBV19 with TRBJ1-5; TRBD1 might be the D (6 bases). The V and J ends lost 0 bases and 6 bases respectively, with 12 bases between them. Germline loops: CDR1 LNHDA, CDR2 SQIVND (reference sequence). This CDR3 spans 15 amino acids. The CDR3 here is CASSIDDRSVQPQHF. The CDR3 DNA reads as TGTGCCAGTAGTATAGATGACAGGTCGGTTCAGCCCCAGCATTTT.

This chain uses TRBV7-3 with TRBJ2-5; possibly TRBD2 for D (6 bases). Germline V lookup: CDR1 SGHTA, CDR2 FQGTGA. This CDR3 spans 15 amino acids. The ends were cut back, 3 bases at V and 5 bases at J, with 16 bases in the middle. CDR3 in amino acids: CASSLGLSGRETQYF. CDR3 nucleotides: TGTGCCAGCAGCTTGGGATTGTCGGGGAGGGAGACCCAGTACTTC.

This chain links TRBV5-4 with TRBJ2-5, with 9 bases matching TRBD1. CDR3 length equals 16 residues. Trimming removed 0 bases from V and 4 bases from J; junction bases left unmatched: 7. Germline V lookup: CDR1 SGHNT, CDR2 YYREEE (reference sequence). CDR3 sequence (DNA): TGTGCCAGCAGCTTGGCACAGGGGGCTAGTGGAGAGACCCAGTACTTC. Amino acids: CASSLAQGASGETQYF.

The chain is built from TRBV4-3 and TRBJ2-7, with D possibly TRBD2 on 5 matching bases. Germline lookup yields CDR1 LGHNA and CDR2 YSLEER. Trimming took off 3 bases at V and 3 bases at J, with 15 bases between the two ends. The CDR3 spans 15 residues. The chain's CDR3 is CASSHQVTGNYEQYF. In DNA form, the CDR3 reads TGCGCCAGCAGCCACCAGGTGACGGGGAACTACGAGCAGTACTTC.

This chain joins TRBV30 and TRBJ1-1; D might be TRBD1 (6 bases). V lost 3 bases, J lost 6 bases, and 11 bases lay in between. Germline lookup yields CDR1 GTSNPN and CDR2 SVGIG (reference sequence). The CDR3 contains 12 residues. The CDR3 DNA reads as TGTGCCTGGAGCCAGGGGCATTCTGAAGCTTTCTTT. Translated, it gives CAWSQGHSEAFF. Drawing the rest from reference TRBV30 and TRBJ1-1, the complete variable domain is SQTIHQWPATLVQPVGSPLSLECTVEGTSNPNLYWYRQAAGRGLQLLFYSVGIGQISSEVPQNLSASRPQDRQFILSSKKLLLSDSGFYLCAWSQGHSEAFFGQGTRLTVV.

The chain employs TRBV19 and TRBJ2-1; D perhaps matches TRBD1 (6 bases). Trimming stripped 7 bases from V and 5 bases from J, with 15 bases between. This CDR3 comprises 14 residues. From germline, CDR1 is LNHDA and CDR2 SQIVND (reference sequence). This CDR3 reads CASNSPGVHNEQFF. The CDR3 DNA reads TGTGCCAGTAATTCTCCAGGGGTACACAATGAGCAGTTCTTC.

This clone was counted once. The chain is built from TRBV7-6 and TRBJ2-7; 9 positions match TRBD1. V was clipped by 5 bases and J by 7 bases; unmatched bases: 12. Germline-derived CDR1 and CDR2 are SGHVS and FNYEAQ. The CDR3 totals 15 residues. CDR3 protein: CASSLLGQGRGEQYF. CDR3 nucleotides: TGTGCCAGCAGCCTGCTAGGACAGGGGCGCGGGGAGCAGTACTTC. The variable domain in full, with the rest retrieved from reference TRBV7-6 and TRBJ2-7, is GAGVSQSPRYKVTKRGQDVALRCDPISGHVSLYWYRQALGQGPEFLTYFNYEAQQDKSGLPNDRFSAERPEGSISTLTIQRTEQRDSAMYRCASSLLGQGRGEQYFGPGTRLTVT.

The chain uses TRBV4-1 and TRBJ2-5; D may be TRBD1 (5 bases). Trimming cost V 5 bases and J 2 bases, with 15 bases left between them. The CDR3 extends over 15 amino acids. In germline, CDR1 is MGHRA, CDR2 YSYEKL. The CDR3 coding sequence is TGCGCCAGCAGCGAGCCAAGGGGATCTCAAGAGACCCAGTACTTC. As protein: CASSEPRGSQETQYF.

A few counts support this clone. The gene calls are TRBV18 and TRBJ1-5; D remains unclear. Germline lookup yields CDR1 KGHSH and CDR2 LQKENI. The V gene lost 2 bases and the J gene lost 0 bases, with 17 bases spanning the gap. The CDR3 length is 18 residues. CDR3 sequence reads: CASSPRKVAPDSNQPQHF. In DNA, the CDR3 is TGTGCCAGCTCACCAAGGAAAGTAGCACCGGATAGCAATCAGCCCCAGCATTTT.

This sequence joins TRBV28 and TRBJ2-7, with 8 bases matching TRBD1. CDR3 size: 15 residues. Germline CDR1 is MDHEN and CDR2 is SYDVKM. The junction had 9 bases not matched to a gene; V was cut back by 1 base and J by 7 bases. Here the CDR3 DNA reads TGTGCCAGCAGTTTATCGGTCAGGGGGCTCGGGGAGCAGTACTTC. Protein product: CASSLSVRGLGEQYF.

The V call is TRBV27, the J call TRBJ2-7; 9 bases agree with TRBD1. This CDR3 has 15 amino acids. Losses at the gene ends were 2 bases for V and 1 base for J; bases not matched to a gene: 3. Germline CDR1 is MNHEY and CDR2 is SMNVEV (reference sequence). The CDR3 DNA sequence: TGTGCCAGCAGTTTAGGGACAGGGCCTTCCTACGAGCAGTACTTC. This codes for CASSLGTGPSYEQYF.

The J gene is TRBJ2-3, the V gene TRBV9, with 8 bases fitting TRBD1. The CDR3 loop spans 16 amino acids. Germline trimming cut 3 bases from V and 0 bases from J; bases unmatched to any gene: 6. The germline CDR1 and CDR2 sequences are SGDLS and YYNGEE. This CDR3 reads CASSGTGFSSTDTQYF. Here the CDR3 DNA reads TGTGCCAGCAGCGGGACAGGGTTCTCTAGCACAGATACGCAGTATTTT.